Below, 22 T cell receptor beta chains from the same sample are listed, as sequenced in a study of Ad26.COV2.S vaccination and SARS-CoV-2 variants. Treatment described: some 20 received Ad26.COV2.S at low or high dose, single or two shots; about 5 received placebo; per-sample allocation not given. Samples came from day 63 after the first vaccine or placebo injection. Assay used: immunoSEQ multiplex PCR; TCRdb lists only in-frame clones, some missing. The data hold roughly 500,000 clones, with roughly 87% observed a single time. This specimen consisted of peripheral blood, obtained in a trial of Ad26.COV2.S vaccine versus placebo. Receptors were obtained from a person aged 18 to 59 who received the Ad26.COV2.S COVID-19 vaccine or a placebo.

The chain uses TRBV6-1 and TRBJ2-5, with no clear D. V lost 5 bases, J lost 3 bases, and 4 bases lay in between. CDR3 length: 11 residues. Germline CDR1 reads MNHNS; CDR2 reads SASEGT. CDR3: CASSLKETQYF. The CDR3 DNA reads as TGTGCCAGCAGTCTGAAAGAGACCCAGTACTTC.

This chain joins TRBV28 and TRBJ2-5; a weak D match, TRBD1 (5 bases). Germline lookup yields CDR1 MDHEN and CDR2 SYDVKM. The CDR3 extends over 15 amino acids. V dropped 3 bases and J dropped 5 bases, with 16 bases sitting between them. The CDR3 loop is CASSLSQGYSETQYF. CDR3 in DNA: TGTGCCAGCAGTTTGTCCCAGGGTTATTCGGAGACCCAGTACTTC.

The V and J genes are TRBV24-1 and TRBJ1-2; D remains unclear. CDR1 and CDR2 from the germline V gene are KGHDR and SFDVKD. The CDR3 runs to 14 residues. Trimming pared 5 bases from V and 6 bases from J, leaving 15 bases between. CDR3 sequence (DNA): TGTGCCACCAGTGCCGGAAGGACGGCGGATGGCTACACCTTC. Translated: CATSAGRTADGYTF.

The CDR3 reads CASSQDRQNNQPQHF. The CDR3 nucleotides are TGCGCCAGCAGCCAAGATAGGCAGAACAATCAGCCCCAGCATTTT. The chain carries TRBV4-1 and TRBJ1-5; D not resolved. The germline V gene has CDR1 MGHRA and CDR2 YSYEKL. This CDR3 has 15 amino acids. Trimming cost V 0 bases and J 3 bases, with 9 bases left between them.

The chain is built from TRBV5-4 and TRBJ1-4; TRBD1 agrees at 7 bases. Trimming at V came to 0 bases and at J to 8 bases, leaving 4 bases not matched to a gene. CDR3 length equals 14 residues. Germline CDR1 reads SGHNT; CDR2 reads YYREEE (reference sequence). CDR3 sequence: CASSLGGGNEKLFF. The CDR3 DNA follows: TGTGCCAGCAGCTTGGGAGGGGGCAACGAAAAACTGTTTTTT.

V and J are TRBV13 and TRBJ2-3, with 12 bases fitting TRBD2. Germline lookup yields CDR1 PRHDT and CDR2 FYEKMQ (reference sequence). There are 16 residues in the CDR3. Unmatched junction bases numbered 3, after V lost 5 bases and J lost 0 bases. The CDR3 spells CASSGGTSGSTDTQYF. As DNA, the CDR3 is TGTGCCAGCAGCGGAGGGACTAGCGGGAGCACAGATACGCAGTATTTT.

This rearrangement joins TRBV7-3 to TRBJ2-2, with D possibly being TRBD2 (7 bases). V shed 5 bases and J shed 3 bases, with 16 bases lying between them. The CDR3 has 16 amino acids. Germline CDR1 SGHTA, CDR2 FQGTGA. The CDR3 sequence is CASSPEGGRDTGELFF. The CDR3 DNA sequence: TGTGCCAGCAGCCCCGAGGGGGGGCGGGACACCGGGGAGCTGTTTTTT.

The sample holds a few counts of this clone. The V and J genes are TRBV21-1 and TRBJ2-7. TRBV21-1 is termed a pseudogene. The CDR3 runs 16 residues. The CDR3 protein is CASSKSPRRVSYEQYF. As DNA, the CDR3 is TGTGCCAGCAGCAAAAGTCCCAGAAGGGTGAGCTACGAGCAGTACTTC.

The CDR3 bases are TGTGCCAGCAGTAAGCCAGGAAGTGGGTTCTATGGCTACACCTTC. Its translation: CASSKPGSGFYGYTF. The chain carries TRBV6-5 and TRBJ1-2; no clear D. The CDR3 loop spans 15 amino acids. V lost 5 bases, J lost 4 bases, and 17 bases lay in between. CDR1 is MNHEY and CDR2 is SVGAGI in the germline V gene.

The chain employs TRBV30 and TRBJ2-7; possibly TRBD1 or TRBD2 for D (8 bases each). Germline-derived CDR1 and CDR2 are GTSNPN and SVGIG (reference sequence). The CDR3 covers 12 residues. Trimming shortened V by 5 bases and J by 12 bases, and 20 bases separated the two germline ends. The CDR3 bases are TGTGCCTGGGGACAGGGCGGGGGGCCGAGGTACTTC. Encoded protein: CAWGQGGGPRYF.

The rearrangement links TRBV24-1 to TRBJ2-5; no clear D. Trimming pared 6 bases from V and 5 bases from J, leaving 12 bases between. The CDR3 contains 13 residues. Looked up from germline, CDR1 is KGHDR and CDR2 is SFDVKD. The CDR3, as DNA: TGTGCCACCAGTCAGCCAGGAAGGGAGACCCAGTACTTC. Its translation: CATSQPGRETQYF.

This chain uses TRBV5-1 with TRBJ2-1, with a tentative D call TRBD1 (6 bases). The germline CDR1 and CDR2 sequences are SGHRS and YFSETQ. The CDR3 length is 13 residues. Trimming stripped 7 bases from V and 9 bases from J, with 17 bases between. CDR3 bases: TGCGCCAGCGGCAACCCCACAGGGAGTGAGCAGTTCTTC. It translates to CASGNPTGSEQFF.

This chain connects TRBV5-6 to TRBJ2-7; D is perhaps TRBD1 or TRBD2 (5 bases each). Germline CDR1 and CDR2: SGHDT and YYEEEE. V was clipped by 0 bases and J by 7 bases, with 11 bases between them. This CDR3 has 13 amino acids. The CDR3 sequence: CASSLVGAPEQYF. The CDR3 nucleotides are TGTGCCAGCAGCTTGGTCGGGGCCCCAGAGCAGTACTTC.

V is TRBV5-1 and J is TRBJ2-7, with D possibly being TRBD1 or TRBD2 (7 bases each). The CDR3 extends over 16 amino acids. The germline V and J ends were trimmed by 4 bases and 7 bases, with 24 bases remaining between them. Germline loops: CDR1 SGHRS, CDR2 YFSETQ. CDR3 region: CASSPRGGGDMWEQYF. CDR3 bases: TGCGCCAGCAGCCCCAGGGGGGGAGGCGACATGTGGGAGCAGTACTTC.

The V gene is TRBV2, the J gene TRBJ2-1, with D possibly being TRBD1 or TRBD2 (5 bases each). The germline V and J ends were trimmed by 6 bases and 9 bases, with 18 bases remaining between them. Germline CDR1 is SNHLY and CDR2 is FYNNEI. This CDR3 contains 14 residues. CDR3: CASSRNGPGGEQFF. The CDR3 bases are TGTGCCAGCAGCAGAAATGGACCTGGGGGTGAGCAGTTCTTC.

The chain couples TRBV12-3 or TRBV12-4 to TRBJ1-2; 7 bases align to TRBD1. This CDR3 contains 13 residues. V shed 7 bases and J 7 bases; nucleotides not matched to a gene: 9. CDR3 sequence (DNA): TGTGCCAGCACTCGAGACAGGGTTGGTGGCTACACCTTC. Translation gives CASTRDRVGGYTF.

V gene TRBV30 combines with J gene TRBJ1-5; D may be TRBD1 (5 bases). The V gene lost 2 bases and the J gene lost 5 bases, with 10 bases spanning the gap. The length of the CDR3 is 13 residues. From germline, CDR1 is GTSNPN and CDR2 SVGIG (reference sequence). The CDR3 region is CAWSSRDDQPQHF. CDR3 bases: TGTGCCTGGAGTTCCAGGGATGATCAGCCCCAGCATTTT.

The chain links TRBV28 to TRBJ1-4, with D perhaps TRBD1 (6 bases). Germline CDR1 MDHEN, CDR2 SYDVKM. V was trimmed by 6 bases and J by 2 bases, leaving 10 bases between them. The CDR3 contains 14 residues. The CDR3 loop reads CASSPGQTNEKLFF. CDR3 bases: TGTGCCAGCAGCCCCGGACAGACTAATGAAAAACTGTTTTTT.

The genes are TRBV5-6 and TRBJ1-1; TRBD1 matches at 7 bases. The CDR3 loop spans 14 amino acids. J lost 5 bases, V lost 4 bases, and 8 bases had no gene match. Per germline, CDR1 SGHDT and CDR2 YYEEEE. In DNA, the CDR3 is TGTGCCAGCAGCATGGACAGGAAAGGGACTGAAGCTTTCTTT. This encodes CASSMDRKGTEAFF. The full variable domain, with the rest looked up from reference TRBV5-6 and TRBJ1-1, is DAGVTQSPTHLIKTRGQQVTLRCSPKSGHDTVSWYQQALGQGPQFIFQYYEEEERQRGNFPDRFSGHQFPNYSSELNVNALLLGDSALYLCASSMDRKGTEAFFGQGTRLTVV.

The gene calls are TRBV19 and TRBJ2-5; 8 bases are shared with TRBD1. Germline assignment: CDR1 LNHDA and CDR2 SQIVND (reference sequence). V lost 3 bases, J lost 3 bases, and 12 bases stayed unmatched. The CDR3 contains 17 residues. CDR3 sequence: CASSMRDRPTKKETQYF. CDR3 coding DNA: TGTGCCAGTAGTATGAGGGACAGGCCTACAAAAAAAGAGACCCAGTACTTC.

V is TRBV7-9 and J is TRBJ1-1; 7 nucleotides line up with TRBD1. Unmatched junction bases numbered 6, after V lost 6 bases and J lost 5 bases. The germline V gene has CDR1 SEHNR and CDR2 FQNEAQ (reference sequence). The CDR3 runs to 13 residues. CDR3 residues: CASRPDRATEAFF. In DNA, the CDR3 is TGTGCCAGCAGGCCCGACAGGGCTACTGAAGCTTTCTTT.

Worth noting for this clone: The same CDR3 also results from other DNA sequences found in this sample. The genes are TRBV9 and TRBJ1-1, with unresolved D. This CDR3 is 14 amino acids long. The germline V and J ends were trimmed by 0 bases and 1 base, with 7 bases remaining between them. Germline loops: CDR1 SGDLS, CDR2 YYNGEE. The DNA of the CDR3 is TGTGCCAGCAGCGTAGGGCCAGCGAACACTGAAGCTTTCTTT. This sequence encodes CASSVGPANTEAFF.